The present T cell receptor beta chain was sequenced within a study of naive and memory T cell subsets. This clonotype has ten or more counts. The beta constant-region primer was an equimolar mix of two oligonucleotides covering TRBC1 and TRBC2. TCRdb ran MiXCR on the UMI-ligation and nested PCR reads and lists one entry per CDR3 protein. The repertoire holds over 25,000 distinct CDR3 sequences, with roughly a tenth as singletons. CDR1 and CDR2 (germline): DFQATT, SNEGSKA (reference sequence). The CDR3 is made up of 13 amino acids. V was pared by 8 bases and J by 6 bases, with 7 bases of the junction left unmatched.

This sequence was found in a human donor in good health. J is TRBJ1-5 and V is TRBV20-1, with 10 bases identical to TRBD1. Sample: effector memory CD4+ T cells from blood. Subset here: effector memory, CD45RA- CD27-. The CDR3: CSPGQGRCQPQHF. The CDR3 nucleotides are TGCAGTCCGGGACAGGGGAGGTGTCAGCCCCAGCATTTT.